The present entry profiles one T cell receptor (beta chain) with its context. Antigen: not known. This sample was taken from a study of cytomegalovirus exposure and HLA in healthy donors. At the level of the study: There were about 85 million unique TCRs (from HLA-typed donors) in an early data release.

The PCR made use of 60 Vbeta and 13 Jbeta primers. The method was immunoSEQ multiplex PCR; TCRdb's version includes in-frame clones alone and lacks a portion of them. This sample has around 150,000 clones; 82% occur once, and the top ten carry around 10%. Donors were nominally healthy when sampled, though unrecorded immune exposures were likely. Study outcomes and limitations: A further, later analysis showed that HLA-associated TCR beta chains (compared with equally common others) were more clonally expanded.

J lost 8 bases, V lost 4 bases, and 4 bases had no gene match. The CDR3 sequence is 13 residues long. The germline CDR1 and CDR2 sequences are SQVTM and ANQGSEA. The V and J genes are TRBV29-1 and TRBJ1-6; 8 bases agree with TRBD1. This sequence originates from a middle-aged man in good health and CMV-seropositive. Sequenced material: PBMCs. The chain's CDR3 is CSVARGLDSPLHF. DNA of the CDR3: TGCAGCGTTGCCAGGGGGCTGGATTCACCCCTCCACTTT.